The following is a T cell receptor beta chain sequence with its context. Its specificity is not known. This specimen comes from a study of early stage breast cancer tumors. Assay used: immunoSEQ multiplex PCR; TCRdb lists only in-frame clones, some missing. Of about 28,000 clones in the sample, more than 65% were seen once. The CDR3 runs 14 residues. V was shortened by 2 bases and J by 0 bases, with 9 bases between the two germline ends. The germline V gene has CDR1 SGHRS and CDR2 YFSETQ. Study conclusions and caveats: Tumors had roughly 2.4-fold higher T cell density and higher clonality than adjacent normal breast tissue. In about 85% of the 16 patients, blood comparison separated tumor from normal breast.

J is TRBJ2-7 and V is TRBV5-1; D gene unclear. This sequence was found in a middle-aged person with breast cancer. The sequenced sample consisted of blood. CDR3 sequence: CASSLRVNSYEQYF. In DNA form, the CDR3 reads TGCGCCAGCAGCTTAAGGGTCAACTCCTACGAGCAGTACTTC. The full variable domain, completed using reference TRBV5-1 and TRBJ2-7, is KAGVTQTPRYLIKTRGQQVTLSCSPISGHRSVSWYQQTPGQGLQFLFEYFSETQRNKGNFPGRFSGRQFSNSRSEMNVSTLELGDSALYLCASSLRVNSYEQYFGPGTRLTVT.